Here is one T cell receptor beta chain with its context. Germline loops: CDR1 MNHNS, CDR2 SASEGT. The V and J ends lost 2 bases and 2 bases respectively, with 10 bases between them. This CDR3 region has 15 residues. In terms of age and location, participants ranged from roughly 18 to 95 years and lived in about two dozen US areas. Assignments of participants to cohorts depended upon their own reported clinical history. Cohort 3 donors were reported recovered after two negative PCRs, clearance, or symptom resolution. The data were taken from a study of blood T cell repertoires in COVID-19. Study-level background: The study drew acute and convalescent COVID-19 samples from the United States, Italy and Spain.

Measured with immunoSEQ multiplex PCR; TCRdb has only the in-frame clones, and not every one. The sample holds 180,000 or so clones, 75% to 90% seen once. The source is an older woman who had recovered from COVID-19. Sequenced material: PBMCs or T cells enriched from blood (not recorded which). The rearrangement uses TRBV6-1 and TRBJ1-3; D is uncertain. DNA for the CDR3: TGTGCCAGCAGTGAAATATTGGAGGCTGGAAACACCATATATTTT. As protein: CASSEILEAGNTIYF.